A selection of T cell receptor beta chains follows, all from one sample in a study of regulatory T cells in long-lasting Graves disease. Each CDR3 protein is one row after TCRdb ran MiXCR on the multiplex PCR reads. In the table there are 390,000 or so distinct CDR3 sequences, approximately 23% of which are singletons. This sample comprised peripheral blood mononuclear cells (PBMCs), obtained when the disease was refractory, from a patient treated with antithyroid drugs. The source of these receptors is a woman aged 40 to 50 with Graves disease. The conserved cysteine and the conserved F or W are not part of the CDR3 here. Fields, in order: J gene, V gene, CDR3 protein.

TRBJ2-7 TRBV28 ASTEGAASSYEQY
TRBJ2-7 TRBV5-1 ASSWTSGRSYEQY
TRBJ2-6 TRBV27 ASRSAGANVLT
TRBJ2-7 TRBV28 ASSFKSHGVEQY
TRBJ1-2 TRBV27 ASSSQIGAESYGYT
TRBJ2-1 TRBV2 ASSDGAGSNEQF
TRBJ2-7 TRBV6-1 ASSEFGDEQY
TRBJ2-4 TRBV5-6 ASSLAGHFLGLAKNIQY
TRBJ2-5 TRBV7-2 ASRPGDARGETQY
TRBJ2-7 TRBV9 ASSVGGLGYEQY